This entry lists 9 T cell receptor beta chains sequenced from one sample in a study of technical replicates of blood from a handful of donors. Sequencing was performed with immunoSEQ multiplex PCR; in TCRdb, only in-frame clones are kept and a portion is missing. Of roughly 80,000 clones listed, about 94% are singletons. The material sequenced was T cells isolated from PBMCs. The receptors derive from a human donor in good health.

The chain employs TRBV28 and TRBJ1-5, with 10 bases that match TRBD1. J lost 2 bases, V lost 5 bases, and 15 bases had no gene match. The germline CDR1 and CDR2 sequences are MDHEN and SYDVKM. CDR3 size: 19 residues. CDR3 sequence reads: CASSAVAGTGVFGNQPQHF. The DNA of the CDR3 is TGTGCCAGCAGTGCTGTTGCCGGGACAGGGGTCTTCGGCAATCAGCCCCAGCATTTT.

The chain links TRBV7-3 to TRBJ2-1; weak D call: TRBD2 (6 bases). Trimming stripped 4 bases from V and 0 bases from J, with 10 bases between. The CDR3 loop spans 15 amino acids. Per the germline V gene, CDR1 is SGHTA and CDR2 is FQGTGA. CDR3: CASSSGTPSYNEQFF. In DNA, the CDR3 is TGTGCCAGCAGCTCGGGGACTCCCTCCTACAATGAGCAGTTCTTC. Supplemented by reference TRBV7-3 and TRBJ2-1, the full variable domain reads GAGVSQTPSNKVTEKGKYVELRCDPISGHTALYWYRQSLGQGPEFLIYFQGTGAADDSGLPNDRFFAVRPEGSVSTLKIQRTERGDSAVYLCASSSGTPSYNEQFFGPGTRLTVL.

This clone was observed a few times. The V gene is TRBV11-3, the J gene TRBJ2-7, with 7 bases identical to TRBD2. The junction had 12 bases not matched to a gene; V was cut back by 0 bases and J by 1 base. The CDR3 totals 18 residues. In germline, CDR1 is SGHNT, CDR2 YENEEA. The CDR3 bases are TGTGCCAGCAGCTTAGAAAGGGGAGGTAGCGGGCCTTCCTACGAGCAGTACTTC. It yields the protein CASSLERGGSGPSYEQYF.

The chain is built from TRBV28 and TRBJ2-3, with D possibly TRBD1 on 5 matching bases. V was clipped by 5 bases and J by 7 bases, with 13 bases between them. CDR3 length: 13 amino acids. CDR1 and CDR2 from the germline V gene are MDHEN and SYDVKM. CDR3 sequence (DNA): TGTGCCAGCAGTCCCCGACAGCAATATACGCAGTATTTT. Its translation: CASSPRQQYTQYF.

Here the CDR3 reads CASSPTVYEQYF. The CDR3 DNA sequence: TGTGCCAGCTCACCGACAGTCTACGAGCAGTACTTC. The chain recombines TRBV18 with TRBJ2-7; D might be TRBD1 (5 bases). Trimming removed 3 bases at V and 3 bases at J, with 6 bases between. The CDR3 covers 12 residues. Per the germline V gene, CDR1 is KGHSH and CDR2 is LQKENI.

The chain links TRBV19 to TRBJ1-4; D gene unclear. CDR1 LNHDA and CDR2 SQIVND come from the germline V gene (reference sequence). This CDR3 contains 13 residues. V lost 3 bases to trimming and J lost 4 bases, with 6 bases between them. The CDR3 DNA reads TGTGCCAGTAGTATGGAGCATAATGAAAAACTGTTTTTT. Translated: CASSMEHNEKLFF.

This chain connects TRBV5-4 to TRBJ2-1; weak D call: TRBD2 (6 bases). Trimming took off 0 bases at V and 8 bases at J, with 15 bases between the two ends. Germline V gene data show CDR1 as SGHNT and CDR2 as YYREEE (reference sequence). The CDR3 has 15 amino acids. This CDR3 reads CASSLERELRYEQFF. CDR3 sequence (DNA): TGTGCCAGCAGCTTGGAACGGGAGCTACGCTATGAGCAGTTCTTC.

J is TRBJ2-7 and V is TRBV9; 7 positions agree with TRBD1. J was trimmed by 0 bases and V by 3 bases; bases with no gene match: 6. The CDR3 contains 15 residues. In germline, CDR1 is SGDLS, CDR2 YYNGEE. CDR3 coding DNA: TGTGCCAGCAGCGCCGGACAGGCCCTCTCCTACGAGCAGTACTTC. It codes for CASSAGQALSYEQYF.

The CDR3 is CSGSPDYGYTF. CDR3 bases: TGCAGTGGGAGTCCGGACTATGGCTACACCTTC. The chain joins TRBV20-1 to TRBJ1-2; the D is unclear. CDR1 is DFQATT, CDR2 SNEGSKA, per germline (reference sequence). Trimming cost V 7 bases and J 3 bases, with 9 bases left between them. CDR3 length: 11 residues.